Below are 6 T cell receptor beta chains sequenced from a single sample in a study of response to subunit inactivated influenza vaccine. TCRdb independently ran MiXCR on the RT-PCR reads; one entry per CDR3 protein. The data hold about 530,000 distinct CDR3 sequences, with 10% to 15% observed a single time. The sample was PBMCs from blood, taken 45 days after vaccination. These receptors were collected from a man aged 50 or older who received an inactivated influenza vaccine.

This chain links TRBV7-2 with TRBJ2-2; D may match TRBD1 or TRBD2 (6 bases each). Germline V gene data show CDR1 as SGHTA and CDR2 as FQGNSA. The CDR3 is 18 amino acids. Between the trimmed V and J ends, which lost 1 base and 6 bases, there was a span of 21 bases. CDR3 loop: CASSLGRDTRISAGELFF. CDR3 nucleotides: TGTGCCAGCAGCTTAGGGCGGGACACCCGAATTTCGGCCGGGGAGCTGTTTTTT.

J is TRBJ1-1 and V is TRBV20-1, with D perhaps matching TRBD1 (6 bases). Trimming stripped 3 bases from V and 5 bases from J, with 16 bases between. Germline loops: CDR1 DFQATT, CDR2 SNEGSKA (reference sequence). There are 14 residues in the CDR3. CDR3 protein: CSARIGGPKTEAFF. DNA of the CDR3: TGCAGTGCTAGGATCGGGGGGCCGAAGACTGAAGCTTTCTTT.

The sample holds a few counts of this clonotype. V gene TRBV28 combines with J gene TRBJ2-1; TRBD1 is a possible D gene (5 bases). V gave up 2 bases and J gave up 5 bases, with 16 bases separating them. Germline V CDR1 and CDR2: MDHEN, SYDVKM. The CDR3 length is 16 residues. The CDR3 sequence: CASSLLLAGKDNEQFF. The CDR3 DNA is TGTGCCAGCAGTTTACTGCTGGCAGGGAAGGACAATGAGCAGTTCTTC.

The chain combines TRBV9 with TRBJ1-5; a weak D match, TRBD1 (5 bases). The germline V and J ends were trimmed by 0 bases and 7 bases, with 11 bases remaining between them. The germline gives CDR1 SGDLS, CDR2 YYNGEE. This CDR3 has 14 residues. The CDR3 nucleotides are TGTGCCAGCAGCGTAGATCAGGGACTCCAGCCCCAGCATTTT. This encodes CASSVDQGLQPQHF.

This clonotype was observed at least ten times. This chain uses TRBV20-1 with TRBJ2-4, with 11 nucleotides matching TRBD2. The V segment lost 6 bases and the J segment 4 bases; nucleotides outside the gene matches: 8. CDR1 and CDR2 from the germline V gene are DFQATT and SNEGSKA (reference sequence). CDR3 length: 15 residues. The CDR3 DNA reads TGCAGTGCCGTACTAGCGGGGGACCTTAAAAACATTCAGTACTTC. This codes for CSAVLAGDLKNIQYF.

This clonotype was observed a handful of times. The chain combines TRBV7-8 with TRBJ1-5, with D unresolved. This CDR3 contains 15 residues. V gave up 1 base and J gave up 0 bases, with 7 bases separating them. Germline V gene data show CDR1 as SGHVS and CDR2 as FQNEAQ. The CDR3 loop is CASSLGAASNQPQHF. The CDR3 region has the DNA TGTGCCAGCAGCTTAGGGGCAGCTAGCAATCAGCCCCAGCATTTT.